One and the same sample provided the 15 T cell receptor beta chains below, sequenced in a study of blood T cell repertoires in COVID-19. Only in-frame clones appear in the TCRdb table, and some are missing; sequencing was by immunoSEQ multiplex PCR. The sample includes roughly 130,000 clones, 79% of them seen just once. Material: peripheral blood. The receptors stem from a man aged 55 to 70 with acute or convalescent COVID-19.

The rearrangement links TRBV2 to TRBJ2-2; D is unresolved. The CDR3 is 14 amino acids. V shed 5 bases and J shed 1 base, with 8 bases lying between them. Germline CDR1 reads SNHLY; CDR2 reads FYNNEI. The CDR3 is CASSPTVNTGELFF. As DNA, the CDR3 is TGTGCCAGCAGTCCCACAGTGAACACCGGGGAGCTGTTTTTT.

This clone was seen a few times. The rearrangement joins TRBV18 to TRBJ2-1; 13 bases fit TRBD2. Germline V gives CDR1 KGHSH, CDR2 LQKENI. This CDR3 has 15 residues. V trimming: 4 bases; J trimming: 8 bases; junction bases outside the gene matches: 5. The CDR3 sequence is CASSRTSGSRDEQFF. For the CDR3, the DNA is TGTGCCAGCTCACGGACTAGCGGGAGTAGAGATGAGCAGTTCTTC.

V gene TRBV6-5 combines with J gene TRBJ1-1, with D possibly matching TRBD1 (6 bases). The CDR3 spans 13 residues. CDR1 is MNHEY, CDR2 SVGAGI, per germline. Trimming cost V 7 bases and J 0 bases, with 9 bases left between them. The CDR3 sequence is CASKGTLNTEAFF. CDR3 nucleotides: TGTGCCAGCAAGGGGACATTGAACACTGAAGCTTTCTTT.

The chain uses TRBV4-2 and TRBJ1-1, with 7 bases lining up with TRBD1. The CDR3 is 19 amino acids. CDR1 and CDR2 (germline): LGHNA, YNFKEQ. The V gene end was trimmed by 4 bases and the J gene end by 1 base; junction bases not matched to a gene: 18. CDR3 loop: CASSLYPSGTAAGNTEAFF. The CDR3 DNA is TGTGCCAGCAGCCTCTACCCTTCAGGGACAGCGGCGGGGAACACTGAAGCTTTCTTT.

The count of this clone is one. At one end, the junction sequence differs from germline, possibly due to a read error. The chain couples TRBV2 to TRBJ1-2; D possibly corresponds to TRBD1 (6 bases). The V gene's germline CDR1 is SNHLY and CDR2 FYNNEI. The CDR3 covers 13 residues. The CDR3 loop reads CASSDRGHISWSF. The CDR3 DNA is TGTGCCAGCAGTGACCGGGGACATATCTCTTGGAGCTTC.

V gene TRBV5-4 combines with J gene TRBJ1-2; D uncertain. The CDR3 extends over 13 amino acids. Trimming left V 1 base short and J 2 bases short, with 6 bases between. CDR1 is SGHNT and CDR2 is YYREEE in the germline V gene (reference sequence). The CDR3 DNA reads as TGTGCCAGCAGCTTGCCGGGGAACTATGGCTACACCTTC. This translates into CASSLPGNYGYTF.

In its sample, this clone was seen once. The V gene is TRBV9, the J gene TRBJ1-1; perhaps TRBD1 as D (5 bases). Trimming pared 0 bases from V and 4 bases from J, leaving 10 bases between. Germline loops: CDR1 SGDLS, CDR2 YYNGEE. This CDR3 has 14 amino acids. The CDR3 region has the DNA TGTGCCAGCAGCGTAGGTCAGGGTTCCACTGAAGCTTTCTTT. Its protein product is CASSVGQGSTEAFF.

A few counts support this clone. CDR3 sequence (DNA): TGTGCCAGCAGCCAAATAGCGGGGGGCTACAATGAGCAGTTCTTC. The encoded protein is CASSQIAGGYNEQFF. This chain joins TRBV14 and TRBJ2-1; 10 nucleotides line up with TRBD2. The CDR3 is 15 residues long. Germline V gene sequence: CDR1 SGHDN, CDR2 FVKESK. V shed 2 bases, J shed 3 bases, and the junction held 1 base outside the gene matches.

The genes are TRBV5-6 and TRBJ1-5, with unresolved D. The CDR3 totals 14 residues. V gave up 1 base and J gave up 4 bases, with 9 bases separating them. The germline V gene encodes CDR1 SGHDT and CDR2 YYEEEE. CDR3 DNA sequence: TGTGCCAGCAGCTTGTCGGGGTTAAATCAGCCCCAGCATTTT. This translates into CASSLSGLNQPQHF.

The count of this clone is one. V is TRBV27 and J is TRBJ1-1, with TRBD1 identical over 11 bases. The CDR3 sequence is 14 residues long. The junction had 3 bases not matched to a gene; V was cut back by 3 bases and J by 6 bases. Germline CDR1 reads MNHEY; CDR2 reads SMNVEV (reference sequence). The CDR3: CASSFRDRGAEAFF. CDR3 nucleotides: TGTGCCAGCAGTTTCCGGGACAGGGGGGCTGAAGCTTTCTTT.

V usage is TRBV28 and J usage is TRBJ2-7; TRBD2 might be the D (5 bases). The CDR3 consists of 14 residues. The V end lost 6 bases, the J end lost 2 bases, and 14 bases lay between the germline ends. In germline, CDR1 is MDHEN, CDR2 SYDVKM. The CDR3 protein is CASSQGLAPYEQYF. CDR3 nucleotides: TGTGCCAGCAGCCAAGGACTGGCCCCCTACGAGCAGTACTTC.

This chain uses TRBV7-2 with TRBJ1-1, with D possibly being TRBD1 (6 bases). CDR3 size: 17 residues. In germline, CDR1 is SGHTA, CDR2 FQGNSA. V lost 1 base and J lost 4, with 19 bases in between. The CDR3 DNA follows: TGTGCCAGCAGCTTAGTAGGTAGGGGGGGTGTCGCCACTGAAGCTTTCTTT. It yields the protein CASSLVGRGGVATEAFF.

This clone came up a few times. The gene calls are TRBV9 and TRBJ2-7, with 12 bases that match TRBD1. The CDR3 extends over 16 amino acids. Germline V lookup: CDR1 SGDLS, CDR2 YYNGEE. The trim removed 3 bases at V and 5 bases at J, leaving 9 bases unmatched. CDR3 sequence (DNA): TGTGCCAGCAGCGCCGGCTCCGGGACAGGGGGCGACGAGCAGTACTTC. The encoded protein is CASSAGSGTGGDEQYF.

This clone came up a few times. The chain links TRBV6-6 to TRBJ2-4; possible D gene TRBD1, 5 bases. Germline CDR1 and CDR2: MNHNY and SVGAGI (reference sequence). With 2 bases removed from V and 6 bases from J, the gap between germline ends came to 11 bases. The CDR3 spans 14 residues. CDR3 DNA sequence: TGTGCCAGCAGTTACCCCTCCCAGGGAAACATTCAGTACTTC. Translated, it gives CASSYPSQGNIQYF.

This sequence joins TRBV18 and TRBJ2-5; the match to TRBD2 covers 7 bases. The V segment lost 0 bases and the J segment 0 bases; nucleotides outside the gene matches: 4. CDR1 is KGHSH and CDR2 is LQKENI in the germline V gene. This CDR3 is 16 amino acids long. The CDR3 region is CASSPPNSGYQETQYF. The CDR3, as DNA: TGTGCCAGCTCACCACCGAATAGCGGGTACCAAGAGACCCAGTACTTC.